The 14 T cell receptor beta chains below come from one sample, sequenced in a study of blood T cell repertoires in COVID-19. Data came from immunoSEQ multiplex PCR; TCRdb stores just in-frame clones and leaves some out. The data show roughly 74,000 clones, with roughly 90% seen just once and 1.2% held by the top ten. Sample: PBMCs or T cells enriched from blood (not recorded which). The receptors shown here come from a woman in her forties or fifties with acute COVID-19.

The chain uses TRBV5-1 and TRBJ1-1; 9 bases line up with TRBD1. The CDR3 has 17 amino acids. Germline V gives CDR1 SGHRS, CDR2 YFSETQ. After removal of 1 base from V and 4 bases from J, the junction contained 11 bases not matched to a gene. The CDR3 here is CASSLSVMGQGVTEAFF. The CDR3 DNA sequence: TGCGCCAGCAGCTTGAGCGTCATGGGACAGGGAGTCACTGAAGCTTTCTTT. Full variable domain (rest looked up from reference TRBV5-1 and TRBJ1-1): KAGVTQTPRYLIKTRGQQVTLSCSPISGHRSVSWYQQTPGQGLQFLFEYFSETQRNKGNFPGRFSGRQFSNSRSEMNVSTLELGDSALYLCASSLSVMGQGVTEAFFGQGTRLTVV.

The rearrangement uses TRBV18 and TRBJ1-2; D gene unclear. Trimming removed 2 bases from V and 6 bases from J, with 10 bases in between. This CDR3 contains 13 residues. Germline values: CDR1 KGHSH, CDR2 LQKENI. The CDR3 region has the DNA TGTGCCAGCTCACCAACCGAGGAGGATGGCTACACCTTC. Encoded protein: CASSPTEEDGYTF.

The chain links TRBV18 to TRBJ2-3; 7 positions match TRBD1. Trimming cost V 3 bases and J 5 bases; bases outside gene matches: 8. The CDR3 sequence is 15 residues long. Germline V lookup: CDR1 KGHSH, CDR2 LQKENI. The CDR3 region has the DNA TGTGCCAGCTCACCCCCGACAGGGTTACTAGATACGCAGTATTTT. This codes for CASSPPTGLLDTQYF.

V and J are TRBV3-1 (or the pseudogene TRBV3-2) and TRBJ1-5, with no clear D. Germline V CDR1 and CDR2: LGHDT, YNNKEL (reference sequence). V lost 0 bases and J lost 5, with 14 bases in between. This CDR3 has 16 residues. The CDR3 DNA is TGTGCCAGCAGCCAAGATAGAACCCCGGGAGATCAGCCCCAGCATTTT. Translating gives CASSQDRTPGDQPQHF.

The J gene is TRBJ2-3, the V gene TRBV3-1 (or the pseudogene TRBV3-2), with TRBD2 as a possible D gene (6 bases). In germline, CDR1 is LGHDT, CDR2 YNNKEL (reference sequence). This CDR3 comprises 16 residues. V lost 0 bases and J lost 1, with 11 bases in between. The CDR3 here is CASSQDREWGTDTQYF. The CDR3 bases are TGTGCCAGCAGCCAAGATCGGGAGTGGGGCACAGATACGCAGTATTTT.

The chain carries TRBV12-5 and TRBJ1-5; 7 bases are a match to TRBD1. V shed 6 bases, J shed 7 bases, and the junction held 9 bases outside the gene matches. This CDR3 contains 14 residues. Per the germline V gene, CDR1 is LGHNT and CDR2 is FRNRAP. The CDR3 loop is CASGRQGQRQPQHF. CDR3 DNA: TGTGCTAGTGGGAGACAGGGCCAGCGGCAGCCCCAGCATTTT.

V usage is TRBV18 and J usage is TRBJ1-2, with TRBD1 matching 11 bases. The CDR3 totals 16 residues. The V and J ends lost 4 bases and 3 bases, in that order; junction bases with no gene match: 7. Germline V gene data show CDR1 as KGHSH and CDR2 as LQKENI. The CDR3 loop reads CASSQGTGGFDYGYTF. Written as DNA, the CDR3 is TGTGCCAGCTCACAAGGGACAGGGGGTTTTGACTATGGCTACACCTTC.

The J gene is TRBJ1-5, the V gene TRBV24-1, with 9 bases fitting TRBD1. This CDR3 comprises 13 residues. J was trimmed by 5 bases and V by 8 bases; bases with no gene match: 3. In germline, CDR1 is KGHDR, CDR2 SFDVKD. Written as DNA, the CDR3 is TGTGCCACCACGGACAGGGGTGATCAGCCCCAGCATTTT. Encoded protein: CATTDRGDQPQHF.

The DNA of the CDR3 is TGCGCCAGCAGCCGAGTTACCGGGACAGCTAACTATGGCTACACCTTC. Translating it yields CASSRVTGTANYGYTF. The chain uses TRBV5-1 and TRBJ1-2; 7 positions agree with TRBD1. The CDR3 runs to 16 residues. Losses at the gene ends were 4 bases for V and 0 bases for J; bases not matched to a gene: 9. Per germline, CDR1 SGHRS and CDR2 YFSETQ.

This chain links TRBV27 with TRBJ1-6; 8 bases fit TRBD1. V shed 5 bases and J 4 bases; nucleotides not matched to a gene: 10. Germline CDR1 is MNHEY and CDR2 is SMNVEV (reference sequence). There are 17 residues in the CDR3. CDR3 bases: TGTGCCAGCAGTCCGCGACAGGGGCGCGGGTATAATTCACCCCTCCACTTT. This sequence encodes CASSPRQGRGYNSPLHF.

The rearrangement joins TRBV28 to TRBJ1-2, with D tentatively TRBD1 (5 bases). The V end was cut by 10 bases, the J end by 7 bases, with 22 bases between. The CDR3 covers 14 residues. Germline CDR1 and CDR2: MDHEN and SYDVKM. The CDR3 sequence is CAIPARAGYGGYTF. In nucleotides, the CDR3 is TGTGCCATACCCGCCAGGGCCGGCTATGGTGGCTACACCTTC.

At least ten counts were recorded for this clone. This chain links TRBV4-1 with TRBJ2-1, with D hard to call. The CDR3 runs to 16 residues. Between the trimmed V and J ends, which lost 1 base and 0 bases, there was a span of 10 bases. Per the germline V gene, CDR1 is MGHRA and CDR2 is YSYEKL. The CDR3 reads CASSQVDILSYNEQFF. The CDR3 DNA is TGCGCCAGCAGCCAAGTTGATATACTCTCCTACAATGAGCAGTTCTTC.

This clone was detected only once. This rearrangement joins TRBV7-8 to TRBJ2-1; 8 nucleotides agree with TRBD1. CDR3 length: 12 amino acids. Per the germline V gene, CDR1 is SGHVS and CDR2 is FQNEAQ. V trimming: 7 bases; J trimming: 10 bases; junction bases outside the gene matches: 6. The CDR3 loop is CASTRSGGEQFF. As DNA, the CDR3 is TGTGCCAGCACCCGGTCAGGGGGCGAGCAGTTCTTC.

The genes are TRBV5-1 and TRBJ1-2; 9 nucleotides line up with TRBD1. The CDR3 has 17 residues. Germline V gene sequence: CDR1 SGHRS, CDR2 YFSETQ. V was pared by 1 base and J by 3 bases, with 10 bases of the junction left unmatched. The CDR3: CASSLRVLTGGDYGYTF. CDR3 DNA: TGCGCCAGCAGCTTGAGGGTTCTTACAGGGGGCGACTATGGCTACACCTTC.